These 23 T cell receptor beta chains came from one sample sequenced in a study of graft-versus-host responses after intestinal transplantation. Here immunoSEQ multiplex PCR was the method, and the copy in TCRdb shows in-frame clones only, minus some. Of about 120,000 clones listed, approximately 92% are singletons. Their cognate antigens are unknown. Sample: unstimulated CD4+ T cells sorted from spleen or lymph node cells, taken before intestinal transplant. The receptors originated from a human donor who received an intestinal transplant.

The rearrangement uses TRBV25-1 and TRBJ2-7; possibly TRBD1 for D (6 bases). The ends were cut back, 8 bases at V and 0 bases at J, with 17 bases in the middle. This CDR3 has 15 residues. The germline CDR1 and CDR2 sequences are MGHDK and SYGVNS. The CDR3 nucleotides are TGTGCCAGCCAAGACGTTGGGGGCCGCTCCTACGAGCAGTACTTC. Its translation: CASQDVGGRSYEQYF.

The chain joins TRBV30 to TRBJ1-4; 10 bases map to TRBD1. Germline values: CDR1 GTSNPN, CDR2 SVGIG (reference sequence). The CDR3 is made up of 13 amino acids. Germline trimming cut 5 bases from V and 8 bases from J; bases unmatched to any gene: 5. CDR3 in DNA: TGTGCCTGGGCGGGACAGGGGACGGAAAAACTGTTTTTT. It translates to CAWAGQGTEKLFF.

The genes are TRBV30 and TRBJ1-5, with D tentatively TRBD1 (5 bases). The germline V gene has CDR1 GTSNPN and CDR2 SVGIG (reference sequence). V dropped 2 bases and J dropped 6 bases, with 11 bases sitting between them. The CDR3 runs to 13 residues. The CDR3 coding sequence is TGTGCCTGGAGTAAGGCCCAGGGTCAGCCCCAGCATTTT. It is translated as CAWSKAQGQPQHF.

This chain joins TRBV5-1 and TRBJ2-5, with 8 bases lining up with TRBD1. This CDR3 is built from 15 residues. The germline V gene encodes CDR1 SGHRS and CDR2 YFSETQ. With V trimmed by 0 bases and J by 4 bases, 5 bases remained unmatched. In nucleotides, the CDR3 is TGCGCCAGCAGCTTGGGACAGGGGATCGGAGAGACCCAGTACTTC. Amino acids: CASSLGQGIGETQYF.

V is TRBV28 and J is TRBJ1-2; the D gene is possibly TRBD1 (5 bases). V was pared by 4 bases and J by 5 bases, with 14 bases between. The CDR3 is 14 residues long. CDR1 is MDHEN, CDR2 SYDVKM, per germline. The CDR3 bases are TGTGCCAGCAGTTCGGGAGGGGTGGGATATGGCTACACCTTC. Protein: CASSSGGVGYGYTF.

The V and J genes are TRBV4-1 and TRBJ2-3; possibly TRBD1 for D (5 bases). The germline V gene encodes CDR1 MGHRA and CDR2 YSYEKL. This CDR3 has 17 amino acids. Deletions cut 3 bases from V and 6 bases from J, with 22 bases between. This CDR3 is CASSQTMDTEGLDTQYF. The CDR3 DNA reads as TGCGCCAGCAGCCAGACGATGGACACTGAAGGGCTCGATACGCAGTATTTT.

V is TRBV5-1 and J is TRBJ2-7; the match to TRBD2 covers 11 bases. In germline, CDR1 is SGHRS, CDR2 YFSETQ. The length of the CDR3 is 17 residues. Trimming took 4 bases from V and 2 from J; bases not matched to a gene: 11. The CDR3 reads CASSPLAGGPTAYEQYF. The CDR3 region has the DNA TGCGCCAGCAGCCCCCTAGCGGGAGGCCCTACAGCCTACGAGCAGTACTTC.

The rearrangement links TRBV7-9 to TRBJ1-3, with D maybe TRBD1 (5 bases). Germline values: CDR1 SEHNR, CDR2 FQNEAQ (reference sequence). The ends were cut back, 2 bases at V and 2 bases at J, with 16 bases in the middle. The CDR3 spans 17 residues. CDR3 nucleotides: TGTGCCAGCAGCTTAATGGGGCCACTTCGAACTGGAAACACCATATATTTT. Protein: CASSLMGPLRTGNTIYF.

This clone has just a few counts. The chain couples TRBV19 to TRBJ2-7; 9 bases agree with TRBD1. The CDR3 has 14 amino acids. Trimming at V came to 3 bases and at J to 6 bases, leaving 6 bases not matched to a gene. Germline V gives CDR1 LNHDA, CDR2 SQIVND (reference sequence). CDR3 amino acids: CASSMPGQGREQYF. As DNA, the CDR3 is TGTGCCAGTAGTATGCCGGGACAGGGTCGCGAGCAGTACTTC. The complete variable domain, with remaining parts taken from reference TRBV19 and TRBJ2-7, reads DGGITQSPKYLFRKEGQNVTLSCEQNLNHDAMYWYRQDPGQGLRLIYYSQIVNDFQKGDIAEGYSVSREKKESFPLTVTSAQKNPTAFYLCASSMPGQGREQYFGPGTRLTVT.

Note on this clone: The sample contains more than one DNA sequence encoding this CDR3. This chain connects TRBV5-1 to TRBJ2-5; D gene ambiguous. The CDR3 runs to 12 residues. V was pared by 4 bases and J by 3 bases, with 7 bases between. CDR1 is SGHRS and CDR2 is YFSETQ in the germline V gene. The CDR3 DNA is TGCGCCAGCAGCACCGGAGAAGAGACCCAGTACTTC. Encoded protein: CASSTGEETQYF.

This chain connects TRBV21-1 to TRBJ1-5; the table calls TRBD1, which could not be checked here. TRBV21-1 is deemed a pseudogene. The CDR3 covers 16 residues. The DNA of the CDR3 is TGTGCCAGCAGCAAGGGCAGGGGCCCAAGCAATCAGCCCCAGCATTTT. This sequence encodes CASSKGRGPSNQPQHF.

The V gene is TRBV5-6, the J gene TRBJ1-2; D remains ambiguous. CDR1 and CDR2 from the germline V gene are SGHDT and YYEEEE. The V end was cut by 1 base, the J end by 0 bases, with 13 bases between. The CDR3 sequence is 16 residues long. The CDR3 sequence: CASSLPRIQTNYGYTF. The DNA of the CDR3 is TGTGCCAGCAGCTTGCCAAGGATCCAAACTAACTATGGCTACACCTTC.

The chain couples TRBV6-1 to TRBJ2-7; 8 bases fit TRBD1. The CDR3 runs to 14 residues. V shed 6 bases and J 4 bases; nucleotides not matched to a gene: 8. Germline V gives CDR1 MNHNS, CDR2 SASEGT. CDR3 nucleotide sequence: TGTGCCAGCAGGACACAGGGGGACTCTTACGAGCAGTACTTC. Protein product: CASRTQGDSYEQYF.

This chain uses TRBV28 with TRBJ1-2; 7 nucleotides align to TRBD1. Germline loops: CDR1 MDHEN, CDR2 SYDVKM. The CDR3 spans 15 residues. After removal of 1 base from V and 4 bases from J, the junction contained 6 bases not matched to a gene. The CDR3 loop is CASSLLEGGGYGYTF. In DNA, the CDR3 is TGTGCCAGCAGTTTATTAGAAGGGGGCGGCTATGGCTACACCTTC.

The V and J genes are TRBV6-5 and TRBJ2-7; TRBD2 might be the D (6 bases). V shed 6 bases and J shed 3 bases, with 15 bases lying between them. Germline V gives CDR1 MNHEY, CDR2 SVGAGI. The CDR3 runs to 14 residues. The CDR3 nucleotides are TGTGCCAGCAGGAGGGACGGGGGAGTCTACGAGCAGTACTTC. Its protein is CASRRDGGVYEQYF.

This chain links TRBV7-9 with TRBJ2-1; D not resolved. The germline CDR1 and CDR2 sequences are SEHNR and FQNEAQ (reference sequence). The CDR3 totals 14 residues. With 1 base removed from V and 0 bases from J, the gap between germline ends came to 4 bases. DNA for the CDR3: TGTGCCAGCAGCTTAGACAGCTCCTACAATGAGCAGTTCTTC. It specifies CASSLDSSYNEQFF.

This rearrangement joins TRBV9 to TRBJ2-3, with 7 positions matching TRBD2. V was clipped by 4 bases and J by 3 bases; unmatched bases: 8. Germline lookup yields CDR1 SGDLS and CDR2 YYNGEE. The CDR3 extends over 15 amino acids. The CDR3 loop reads CASSRGRARTDTQYF. CDR3 in DNA: TGTGCCAGCAGCCGCGGGAGAGCGAGGACAGATACGCAGTATTTT. The whole variable domain, remainder taken from reference TRBV9 and TRBJ2-3, is DSGVTQTPKHLITATGQRVTLRCSPRSGDLSVYWYQQSLDQGLQFLIQYYNGEERAKGNILERFSAQQFPDLHSELNLSSLELGDSALYFCASSRGRARTDTQYFGPGTRLTVL.

The chain links TRBV6-6 to TRBJ1-1, with TRBD1 matching over 8 bases. Germline V gene sequence: CDR1 MNHNY, CDR2 SVGAGI (reference sequence). CDR3 length: 14 amino acids. V trimming: 2 bases; J trimming: 5 bases; junction bases outside the gene matches: 4. Here the CDR3 reads CASSYLWTGTEAFF. CDR3 DNA: TGTGCCAGCAGTTACCTATGGACAGGGACTGAAGCTTTCTTT.

V gene TRBV6-1 combines with J gene TRBJ2-5; D remains ambiguous. The CDR3 spans 12 residues. V was trimmed by 2 bases and J by 13 bases, leaving 14 bases between them. The germline CDR1 and CDR2 sequences are MNHNS and SASEGT. The CDR3 region has the DNA TGTGCCAGCAGTGAAACCTTGGCCGATTGGTACTTC. Amino acid sequence: CASSETLADWYF.

The chain employs TRBV19 and TRBJ1-1; no clear D. From germline, CDR1 is LNHDA and CDR2 SQIVND (reference sequence). V dropped 2 bases and J dropped 5 bases, with 12 bases sitting between them. The CDR3 runs 14 residues. CDR3 DNA: TGTGCCAGTAGTATACCGGGATCACTTACTGAAGCTTTCTTT. The encoded protein is CASSIPGSLTEAFF.

This chain links TRBV6-5 with TRBJ1-6, with TRBD1 identical over 10 bases. The CDR3 spans 14 residues. V was clipped by 6 bases and J by 9 bases; unmatched bases: 5. CDR1 is MNHEY, CDR2 SVGAGI, per germline. The DNA of the CDR3 is TGTGCCAGCAGACTCCGGGACAGGGGTTCACCCCTCCACTTT. Translation gives CASRLRDRGSPLHF.

A remark on this clone: Mismatch with germline at one junction end may stem from a read error. CDR3 in DNA: TGTGCCAGCAGCTTATGGGACCTCAAGGAAAAACTGTTTTTT. Encoded protein: CASSLWDLKEKLFF. This chain uses TRBV28 with TRBJ1-4, with a tentative D call TRBD1 (5 bases). Germline V gives CDR1 MDHEN, CDR2 SYDVKM. The length of the CDR3 is 14 residues.

V is TRBV30 and J is TRBJ2-1, with TRBD2 identical over 8 bases. V was pared by 0 bases and J by 6 bases, with 4 bases of the junction left unmatched. There are 14 residues in the CDR3. CDR1 and CDR2 from the germline V gene are GTSNPN and SVGIG (reference sequence). DNA of the CDR3: TGTGCCTGGAGTGTACTTGGGACTAGCAATGAGCAGTTCTTC. It codes for CAWSVLGTSNEQFF.